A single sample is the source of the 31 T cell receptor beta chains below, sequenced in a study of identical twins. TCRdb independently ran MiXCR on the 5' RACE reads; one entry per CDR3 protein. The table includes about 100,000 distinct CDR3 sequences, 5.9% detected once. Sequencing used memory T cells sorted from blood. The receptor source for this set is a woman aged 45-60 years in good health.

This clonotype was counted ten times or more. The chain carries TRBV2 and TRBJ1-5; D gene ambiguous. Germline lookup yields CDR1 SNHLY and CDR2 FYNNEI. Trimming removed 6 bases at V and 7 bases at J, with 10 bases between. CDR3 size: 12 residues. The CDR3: CASSNPRQPQHF. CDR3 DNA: TGTGCCAGCAGCAATCCCCGGCAGCCCCAGCATTTT.

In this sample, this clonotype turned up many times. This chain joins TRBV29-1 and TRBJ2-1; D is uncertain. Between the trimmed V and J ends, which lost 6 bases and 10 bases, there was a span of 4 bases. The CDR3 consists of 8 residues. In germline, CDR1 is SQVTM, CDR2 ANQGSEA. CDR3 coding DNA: TGCAGCGTCGAGGAGCAGTTCTTC. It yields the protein CSVEEQFF.

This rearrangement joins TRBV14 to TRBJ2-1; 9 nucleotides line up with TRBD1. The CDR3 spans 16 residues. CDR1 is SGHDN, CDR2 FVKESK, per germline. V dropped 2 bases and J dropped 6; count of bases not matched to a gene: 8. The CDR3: CASSQPTGGLANEQFF. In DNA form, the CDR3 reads TGTGCCAGCAGCCAACCTACAGGGGGCCTCGCCAATGAGCAGTTCTTC.

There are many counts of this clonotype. CDR3 nucleotides: TGTGCCAGCAGTCCGCGGGGACCCGGCTACACCTTC. Encoded protein: CASSPRGPGYTF. V usage is TRBV13 and J usage is TRBJ1-2; a weak D match, TRBD1 (5 bases). Germline V gene lookup returns CDR1 PRHDT and CDR2 FYEKMQ (reference sequence). Trimming cost V 6 bases and J 8 bases, with 13 bases left between them. This CDR3 comprises 12 residues.

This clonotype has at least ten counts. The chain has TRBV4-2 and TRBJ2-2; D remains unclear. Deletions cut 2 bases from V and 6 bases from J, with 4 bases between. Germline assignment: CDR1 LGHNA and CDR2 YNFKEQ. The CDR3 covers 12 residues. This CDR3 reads CASSQPPGELFF. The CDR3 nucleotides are TGTGCCAGCAGCCAACCTCCCGGGGAGCTGTTTTTT.

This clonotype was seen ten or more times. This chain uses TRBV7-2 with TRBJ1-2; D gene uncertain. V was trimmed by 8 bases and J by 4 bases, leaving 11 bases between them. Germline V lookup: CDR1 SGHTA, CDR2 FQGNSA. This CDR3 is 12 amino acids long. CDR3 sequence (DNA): TGTGCCAGCTCACCGGACGCCTATGGCTACACCTTC. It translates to CASSPDAYGYTF.

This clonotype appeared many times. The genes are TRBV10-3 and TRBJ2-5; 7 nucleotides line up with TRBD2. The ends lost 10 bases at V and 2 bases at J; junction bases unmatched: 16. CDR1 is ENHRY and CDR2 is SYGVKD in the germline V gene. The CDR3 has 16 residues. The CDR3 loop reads CATLFGGSPQQETQYF. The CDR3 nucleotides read TGTGCCACCCTTTTCGGCGGGAGCCCTCAACAAGAGACCCAGTACTTC.

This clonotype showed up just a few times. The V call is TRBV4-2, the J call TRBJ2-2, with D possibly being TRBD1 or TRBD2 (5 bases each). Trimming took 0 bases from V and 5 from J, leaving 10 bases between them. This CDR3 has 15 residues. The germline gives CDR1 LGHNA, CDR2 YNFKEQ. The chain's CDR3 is CASSQEPGSTGELFF. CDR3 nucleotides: TGTGCCAGCAGCCAAGAACCAGGGAGTACCGGGGAGCTGTTTTTT.

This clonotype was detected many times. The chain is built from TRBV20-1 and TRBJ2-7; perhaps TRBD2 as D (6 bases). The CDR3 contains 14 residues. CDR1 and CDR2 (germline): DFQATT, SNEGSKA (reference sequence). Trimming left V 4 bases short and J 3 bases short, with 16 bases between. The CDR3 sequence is CSATPIRRVYEQYV. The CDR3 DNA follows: TGCAGTGCTACCCCCATCAGGAGGGTCTACGAGCAGTACGTC.

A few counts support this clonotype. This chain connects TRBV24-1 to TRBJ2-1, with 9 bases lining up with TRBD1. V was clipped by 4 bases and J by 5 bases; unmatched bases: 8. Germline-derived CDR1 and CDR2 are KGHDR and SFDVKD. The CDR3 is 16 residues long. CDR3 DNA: TGTGCCACCAGTGACCCCGGGACAGGGCTTGACAATGAGCAGTTCTTC. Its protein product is CATSDPGTGLDNEQFF.

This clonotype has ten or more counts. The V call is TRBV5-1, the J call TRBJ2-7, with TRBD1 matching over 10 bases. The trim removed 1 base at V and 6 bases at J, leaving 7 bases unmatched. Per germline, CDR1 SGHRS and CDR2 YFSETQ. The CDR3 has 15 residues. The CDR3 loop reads CASSLITGTGAEQYF. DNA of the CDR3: TGCGCCAGCAGCTTGATCACCGGGACAGGGGCCGAGCAGTACTTC.

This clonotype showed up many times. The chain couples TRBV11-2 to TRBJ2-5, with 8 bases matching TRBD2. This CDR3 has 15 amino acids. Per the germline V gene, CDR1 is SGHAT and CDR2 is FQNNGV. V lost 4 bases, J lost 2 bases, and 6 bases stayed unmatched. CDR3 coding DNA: TGTGCCAGCAGCTCGAGCGGGAGAGGGCAAGAGACCCAGTACTTC. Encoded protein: CASSSSGRGQETQYF.

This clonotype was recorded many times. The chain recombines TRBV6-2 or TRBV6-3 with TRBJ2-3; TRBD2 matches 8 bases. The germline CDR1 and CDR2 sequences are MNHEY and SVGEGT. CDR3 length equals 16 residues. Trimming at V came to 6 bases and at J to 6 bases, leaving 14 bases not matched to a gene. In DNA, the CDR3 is TGTGCCAGCAGGGGGGGGGGAGCGGGAGAACTCGATACGCAGTATTTT. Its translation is CASRGGGAGELDTQYF.

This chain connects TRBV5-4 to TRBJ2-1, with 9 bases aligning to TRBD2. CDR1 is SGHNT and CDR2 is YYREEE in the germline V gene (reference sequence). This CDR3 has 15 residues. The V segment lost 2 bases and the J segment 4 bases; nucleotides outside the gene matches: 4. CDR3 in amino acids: CASSFGAGGYNEQFF. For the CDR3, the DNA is TGTGCCAGCAGCTTTGGGGCGGGAGGGTACAATGAGCAGTTCTTC.

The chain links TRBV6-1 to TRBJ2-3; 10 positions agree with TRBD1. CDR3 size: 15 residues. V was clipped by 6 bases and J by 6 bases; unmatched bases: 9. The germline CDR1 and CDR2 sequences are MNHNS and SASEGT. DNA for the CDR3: TGTGCCAGCAGGGAGGACAGGGGGAGTGAGGATACGCAGTATTTT. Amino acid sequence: CASREDRGSEDTQYF.

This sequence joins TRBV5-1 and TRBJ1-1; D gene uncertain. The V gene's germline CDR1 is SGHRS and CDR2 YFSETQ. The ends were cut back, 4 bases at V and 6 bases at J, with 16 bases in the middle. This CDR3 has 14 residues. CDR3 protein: CASSPGNTRPEAFF. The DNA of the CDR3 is TGCGCCAGCAGCCCGGGGAACACTCGGCCTGAAGCTTTCTTT.

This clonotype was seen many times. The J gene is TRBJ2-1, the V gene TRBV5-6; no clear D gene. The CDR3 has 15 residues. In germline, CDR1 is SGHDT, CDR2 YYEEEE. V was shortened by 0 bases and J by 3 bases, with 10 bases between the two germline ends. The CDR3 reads CASSLEDANYNEQFF. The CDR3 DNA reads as TGTGCCAGCAGCTTGGAAGATGCAAACTACAATGAGCAGTTCTTC.

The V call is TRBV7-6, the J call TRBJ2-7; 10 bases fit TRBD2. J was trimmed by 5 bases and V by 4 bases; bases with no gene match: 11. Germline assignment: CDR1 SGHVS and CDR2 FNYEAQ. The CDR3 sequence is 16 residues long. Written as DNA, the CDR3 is TGTGCCAGCAGCTCCGCCAGCGGGAGGGCTAGGAACGAGCAGTACTTC. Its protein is CASSSASGRARNEQYF.

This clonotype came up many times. This chain's CDR3 is CASSEGRDPSYEQYV. Here the CDR3 DNA reads TGCGCCAGCAGTGAGGGGCGGGATCCCTCCTACGAGCAGTACGTC. The chain employs TRBV10-1 and TRBJ2-7; maybe TRBD2 (6 bases). Deletions cut 2 bases from V and 0 bases from J, with 11 bases between. The CDR3 is 15 amino acids. Per germline, CDR1 WNHNN and CDR2 SYGVQD (reference sequence).

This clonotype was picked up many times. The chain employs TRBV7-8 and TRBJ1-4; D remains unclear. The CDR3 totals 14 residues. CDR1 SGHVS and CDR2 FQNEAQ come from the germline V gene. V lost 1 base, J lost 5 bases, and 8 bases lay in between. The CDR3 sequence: CASSLEPQNEKLFF. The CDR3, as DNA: TGTGCCAGCAGCTTAGAGCCACAGAATGAAAAACTGTTTTTT.

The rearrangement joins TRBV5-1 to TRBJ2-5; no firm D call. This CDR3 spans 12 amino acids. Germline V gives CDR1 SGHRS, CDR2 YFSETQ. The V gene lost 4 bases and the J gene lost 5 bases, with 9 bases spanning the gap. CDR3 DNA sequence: TGCGCCAGCAGCGCTCAGAGGGAGACCCAGTACTTC. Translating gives CASSAQRETQYF.

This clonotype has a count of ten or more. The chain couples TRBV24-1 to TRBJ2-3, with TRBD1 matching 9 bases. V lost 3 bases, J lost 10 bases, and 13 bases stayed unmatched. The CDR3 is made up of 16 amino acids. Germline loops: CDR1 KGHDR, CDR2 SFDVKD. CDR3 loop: CATSDGTGNVYSAQYF. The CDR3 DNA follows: TGTGCCACCAGTGATGGGACAGGGAATGTTTATAGCGCGCAGTATTTT.

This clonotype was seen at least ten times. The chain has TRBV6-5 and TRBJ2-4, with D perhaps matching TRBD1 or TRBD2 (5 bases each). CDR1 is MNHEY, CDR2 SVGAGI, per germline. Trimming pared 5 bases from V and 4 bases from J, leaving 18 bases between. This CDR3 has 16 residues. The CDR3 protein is CASSKPERGPKNIQYF. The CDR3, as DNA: TGTGCCAGCAGTAAACCGGAGAGGGGTCCAAAAAACATTCAGTACTTC.

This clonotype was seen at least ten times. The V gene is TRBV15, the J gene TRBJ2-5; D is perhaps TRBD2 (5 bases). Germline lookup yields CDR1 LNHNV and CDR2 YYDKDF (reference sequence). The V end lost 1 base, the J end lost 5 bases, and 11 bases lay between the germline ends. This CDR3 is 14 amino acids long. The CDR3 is CATSRGEREETQYF. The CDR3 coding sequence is TGTGCCACCAGCAGAGGGGAGAGGGAGGAGACCCAGTACTTC.

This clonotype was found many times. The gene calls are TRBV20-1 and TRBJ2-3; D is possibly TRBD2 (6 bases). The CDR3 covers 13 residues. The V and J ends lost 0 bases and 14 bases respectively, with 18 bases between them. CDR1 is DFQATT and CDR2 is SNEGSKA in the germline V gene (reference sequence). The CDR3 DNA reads TGCAGTGCTAGAGATCCCTCGGGAGAGGTATTGTATTTT. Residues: CSARDPSGEVLYF.

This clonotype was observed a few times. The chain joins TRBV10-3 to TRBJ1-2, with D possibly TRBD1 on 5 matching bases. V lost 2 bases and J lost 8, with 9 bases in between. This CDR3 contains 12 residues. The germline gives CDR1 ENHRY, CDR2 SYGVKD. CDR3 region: CAISEGTHGYTF. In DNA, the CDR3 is TGTGCCATCAGTGAGGGGACTCACGGCTACACCTTC.

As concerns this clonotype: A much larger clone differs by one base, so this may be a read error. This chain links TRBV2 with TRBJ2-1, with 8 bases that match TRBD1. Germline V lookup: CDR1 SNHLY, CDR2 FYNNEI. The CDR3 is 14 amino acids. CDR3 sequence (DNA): TGTGCCAGCACAGGGGGCGTCGTAAACAATGATCAGTTCTTC. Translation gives CASTGGVVNNDQFF. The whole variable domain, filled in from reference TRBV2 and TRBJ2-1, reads EPEVTQTPSHQVTQMGQEVILRCVPISNHLYFYWYRQILGQKVEFLVSFYNNEISEKSEIFDDQFSVERPDGSNFTLKIRSTKLEDSAMYFCASTGGVVNNDQFFGPGTRLTVL.

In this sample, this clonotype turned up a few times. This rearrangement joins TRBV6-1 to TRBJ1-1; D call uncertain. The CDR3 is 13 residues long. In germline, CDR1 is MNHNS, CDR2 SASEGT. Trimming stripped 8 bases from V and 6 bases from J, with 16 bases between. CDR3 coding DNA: TGTGCCAGCGAGCGGGGAATTGAGGCTGAAGCTTTCTTT. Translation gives CASERGIEAEAFF.

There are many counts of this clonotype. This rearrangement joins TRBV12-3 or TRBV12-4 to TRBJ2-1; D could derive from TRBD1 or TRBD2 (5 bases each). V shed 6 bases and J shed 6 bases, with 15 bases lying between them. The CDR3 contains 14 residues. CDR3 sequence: CASRGTPGVNEQFF. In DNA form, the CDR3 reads TGTGCCAGCAGGGGGACGCCAGGAGTCAATGAGCAGTTCTTC.

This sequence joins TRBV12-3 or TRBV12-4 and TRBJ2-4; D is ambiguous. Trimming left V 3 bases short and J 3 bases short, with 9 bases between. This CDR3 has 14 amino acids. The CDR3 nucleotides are TGTGCCAGCAGTTTTAGGAGAGTCAAAAACATTCAGTACTTC. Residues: CASSFRRVKNIQYF.

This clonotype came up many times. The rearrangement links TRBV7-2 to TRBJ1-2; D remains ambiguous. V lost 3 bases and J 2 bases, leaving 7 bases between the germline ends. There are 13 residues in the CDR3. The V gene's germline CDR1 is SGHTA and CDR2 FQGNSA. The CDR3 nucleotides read TGTGCCAGCAGCTTTATCCGAAACTATGGCTACACCTTC. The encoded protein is CASSFIRNYGYTF. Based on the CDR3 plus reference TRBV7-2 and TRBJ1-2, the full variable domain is GAGVSQSPSNKVTEKGKDVELRCDPISGHTALYWYRQSLGQGLEFLIYFQGNSAPDKSGLPSDRFSAERTGGSVSTLTIQRTQQEDSAVYLCASSFIRNYGYTFGSGTRLTVV.